These T cell receptor beta chains were read from a single sample in a study of CD8+CD57+ T cells in acquired aplastic anemia. Via MiXCR, TCRdb re-called the reads, giving one row per CDR3 protein. Among 150,000 to 200,000 distinct CDR3 sequences listed, 64% were seen once. Sample: sorted CD4+, CD8+, or CD8+CD57+ T cells (not recorded which) from PBMCs. These receptors came from a human donor with severe aplastic anemia or a healthy control (not recorded which). The CDR3 runs from the conserved cysteine through the conserved F or W. D genes are given only for firm matches. Clone size appears in some rows only: once, few, many, or a class for an expanded clone.

cdr3_length,j_call,d_call,v_call,clone_size,cdr3_nt,cdr3_aa
14,TRBJ2-3,.,TRBV5-1,.,TGCGCCAGCAGCTACGGACAGCCCACAGATACGCAGTATTTT,CASSYGQPTDTQYF
12,TRBJ2-7,.,TRBV2,.,TGTGCCAGCGGGTACGAAACCTACGAGCAGTACTTC,CASGYETYEQYF
13,TRBJ1-6,.,TRBV7-3,.,TGTGCCAGCAGCTTAGGTAACGGATCACCCCTCCACTTT,CASSLGNGSPLHF
15,TRBJ1-2,.,TRBV7-9,.,TGTGCCAGCAGCTTAACACCGACCCCGTCTCATGGCTACACCTTC,CASSLTPTPSHGYTF
12,TRBJ2-3,.,TRBV5-1,.,TGCGCCAGCAATCGGGGCACAGATACGCAGTATTTT,CASNRGTDTQYF
13,TRBJ1-2,TRBD1,TRBV20-1,.,TGCAGTGCCCGGATGACAGGGGGCTATGGCTACACCTTC,CSARMTGGYGYTF
14,TRBJ1-1,.,TRBV29-1,few,TGCAGCGTTGTAAGCGACAGCATGAACACTGAAGCTTTCTTT,CSVVSDSMNTEAFF
15,TRBJ2-5,.,TRBV19,.,TGTGCCAGTAGTATTGGTGCAGGTGTAAGTAGGACCCAGTACTTC,CASSIGAGVSRTQYF
14,TRBJ2-5,.,TRBV20-1,.,TGCAGTGCTCGCCACACACTAGTTTTAGAGACCCAGTACTTC,CSARHTLVLETQYF
15,TRBJ2-2,TRBD2,TRBV2,.,TGTGCCAGCAGTGAATGGACTAGCGGGTCCGGGGAGCTGTTTTTT,CASSEWTSGSGELFF
14,TRBJ2-3,.,TRBV15,few,TGTGCCACCAGCAGAGGAAAATCATCAGATACGCAGTATTTT,CATSRGKSSDTQYF
15,TRBJ1-1,.,TRBV7-4,.,TGTGCCAGCAGCACAAATAAAGGGGGGGTTAATGAAGCTTTCTTT,CASSTNKGGVNEAFF
15,TRBJ1-1,TRBD1,TRBV13,.,TGTGCCAGCAGCCTCGGGACAGTAAAGAACACTGAAGCTTTCTTT,CASSLGTVKNTEAFF
19,TRBJ1-3,.,TRBV20-1,once,TGCAGTGCTAGAGATATAATTGATTGGGGACTTAGCTCTGGAAACACCATATATTTT,CSARDIIDWGLSSGNTIYF
13,TRBJ2-2,.,TRBV5-1,.,TGCGCCAGCAGCTGGGCCCGAGGCGGGGAGCTGTTTTTT,CASSWARGGELFF
15,TRBJ2-3,.,TRBV11-3,once,TGTGCCAGCAGCTCCCCAGGGTCAAACACAGATACGCAGTATTTT,CASSSPGSNTDTQYF
14,TRBJ2-3,TRBD1,TRBV7-3,.,TGTGCCAGCAGCCAAACCCAGGGGGCAGATACGCAGTATTTT,CASSQTQGADTQYF
15,TRBJ1-5,.,TRBV20-1,few,TGCAGTGCTAGAGGCCCGGGACTGATGAATCAGCCCCAGCATTTT,CSARGPGLMNQPQHF
13,TRBJ1-1,.,TRBV15,.,TGTGCCACCAGCACGCCAGGGAGGGCTGAAGCTTTCTTT,CATSTPGRAEAFF
16,TRBJ2-3,.,TRBV7-8,few,TGTGCCAGCAGCTTAGGCTCCGGGGCTGACACAGATACGCAGTATTTT,CASSLGSGADTDTQYF
15,TRBJ2-2,TRBD2,TRBV5-6,.,TGTGCCAGCAGCACCGGGCGGGGGGGCACCGGGGAGCTGTTTTTT,CASSTGRGGTGELFF
15,TRBJ2-5,.,TRBV7-9,.,TGTGCCAGCAGCCAGGGGGGGCTAGCTCAAGAGACCCAGTACTTC,CASSQGGLAQETQYF
15,TRBJ2-1,.,TRBV20-1,.,TGCAGTGCTAGAGATGCGAGACTAATCAACAATGAGCAGTTCTTC,CSARDARLINNEQFF
16,TRBJ2-5,TRBD1,TRBV2,.,TGTGCCAGCAGTGAAGGGACAGGGTTTTTCCAAGAGACCCAGTACTTC,CASSEGTGFFQETQYF
14,TRBJ2-7,TRBD1,TRBV25-1,.,TGTGCCAGCAGTCGACCGGGACAGAGCTACGAGCAGTACTTC,CASSRPGQSYEQYF
13,TRBJ2-5,.,TRBV19,many,TGTGCCAGTAGTCGTGCGGCTGAAGAGACCCAGTACTTC,CASSRAAEETQYF
15,TRBJ1-2,TRBD1,TRBV7-2,.,TGTGCCAGCAGCGGCCCCTCCAGGGGGCGCGAGGGCTACACCTTC,CASSGPSRGREGYTF
16,TRBJ2-7,TRBD1,TRBV25-1,.,TGTGCCAGCAGTGTATCCCTGGGACAGGGATACGACGAGCAGTACTTC,CASSVSLGQGYDEQYF
16,TRBJ2-5,TRBD2,TRBV7-9,.,TGTGCCAGCAGCAGTCCTAGCGGGACGTACCAAGAGACCCAGTACTTC,CASSSPSGTYQETQYF
11,TRBJ1-4,.,TRBV5-1,.,TGTGCCAGCAGCTTCGCGGGGGGTGGTTTTTTT,CASSFAGGGFF
14,TRBJ2-7,TRBD2,TRBV6-1,.,TGTGCCAGCAGTGCAAGACTAGCGGGAGGCCAACCTTCTTTC,CASSARLAGGQPSF
15,TRBJ1-5,TRBD1,TRBV6-1,many,TGTGCCAGCATGGATTGGGGGCAAGACAGGGCGTACGAGCATTTT,CASMDWGQDRAYEHF
16,TRBJ2-1,TRBD2,TRBV7-6,.,TGTGCCAGCAGCTTAGAGACTAGCGGGGACTACAATGAGCAGTTCTTC,CASSLETSGDYNEQFF
13,TRBJ2-3,TRBD2,TRBV14,few,TGTGCCAGCAGCAAACTAGCGTCAGATACGCAGTATTTT,CASSKLASDTQYF
17,TRBJ1-4,TRBD1,TRBV27,.,TGTGCCAGCAGTCCGGGACAGGACTCCTCAACTAATGAAAAACTGTTTTTT,CASSPGQDSSTNEKLFF
17,TRBJ1-4,.,TRBV7-2,.,TGTGCCAGCAGCTTAGATCGGTGGGGAGGCGGCAACGAAAAACTGTTTTTT,CASSLDRWGGGNEKLFF
21,TRBJ2-1,TRBD2,TRBV19,few,TGTGCCTGGAGTGTACTCCCTTTTAGCGGGGGGGCTGTACGTTACTACAATGAGCAGTTCTTC,CAWSVLPFSGGAVRYYNEQFF
12,TRBJ1-5,.,TRBV15,.,TGTGCCACCAGCAGAGATGTGCAGCCCCAGCATTTT,CATSRDVQPQHF
17,TRBJ1-2,TRBD1,TRBV12-3/TRBV12-4,many,TGTGCCAGCAGTTACGGGGACAGGGGGCGCCTCTATCCTGGCTACACCTTC,CASSYGDRGRLYPGYTF
13,TRBJ1-1,.,TRBV7-9,.,TGTGCCAGCAGCTTGGGAAGGGTGGGTGAAGCTTTCTTT,CASSLGRVGEAFF
14,TRBJ2-7,.,TRBV7-9,few,TGTGCCAGCAGCTTAGCCGGGGCACCCTACGAGCAGTACTTC,CASSLAGAPYEQYF
14,TRBJ2-3,TRBD1,TRBV19,.,TGTGCCAGTAGCTCACAGGGGGCTACAGATACGCAGTATTTT,CASSSQGATDTQYF
11,TRBJ1-1,.,TRBV12-3/TRBV12-4,few,TGTGCCAGCAGCCAGGGCCGCGGAGCTTTCTTT,CASSQGRGAFF
14,TRBJ2-7,.,TRBV20-1,.,TGCAGTGCTAGCTCCTCCGTGAGCTCCTACGAGCAGTACTTC,CSASSSVSSYEQYF
15,TRBJ2-7,.,TRBV29-1,.,TGCAGCGTTGTGAGGGAGGGCCAGGGGGCCTACGAGCAGTACTTC,CSVVREGQGAYEQYF
18,TRBJ1-1,.,TRBV7-9,.,TGTACCAGCAGCTTAGGAACAGGAGAAGCTCTCATGAACACTGAAGCTTTCTTT,CTSSLGTGEALMNTEAFF
13,TRBJ1-5,.,TRBV9,.,TGTGCCAGCAGCGGATGGACAAATCAGCCCCAGCATTTT,CASSGWTNQPQHF
18,TRBJ2-3,TRBD1,TRBV2,many,TGTGCCAGCAGTGAAGCGCTCCTCGAACGGGACAGGGGAGATACGCAGTATTTT,CASSEALLERDRGDTQYF
16,TRBJ2-5,TRBD2,TRBV12-3/TRBV12-4,.,TGTGCCAGCAGTTTAGGGGGGAGGGTACCCCAAGAGACCCAGTACTTC,CASSLGGRVPQETQYF